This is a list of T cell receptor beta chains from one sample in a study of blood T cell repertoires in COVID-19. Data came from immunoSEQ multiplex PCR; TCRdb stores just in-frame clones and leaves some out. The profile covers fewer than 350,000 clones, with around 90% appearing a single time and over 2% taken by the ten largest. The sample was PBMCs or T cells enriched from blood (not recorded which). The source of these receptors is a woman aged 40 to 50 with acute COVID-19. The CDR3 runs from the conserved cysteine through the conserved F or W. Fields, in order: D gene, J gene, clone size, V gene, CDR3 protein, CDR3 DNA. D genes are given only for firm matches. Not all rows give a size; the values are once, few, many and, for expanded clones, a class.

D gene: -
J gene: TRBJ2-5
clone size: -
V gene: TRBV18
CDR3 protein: CASSPLSLGAVETQYF
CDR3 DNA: TGTGCCAGCTCACCACTTAGTCTTGGAGCGGTAGAGACCCAGTACTTC

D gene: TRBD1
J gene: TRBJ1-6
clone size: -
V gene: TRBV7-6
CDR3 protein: CASSLSTGENSPLHF
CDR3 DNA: TGTGCCAGCAGCTTGTCGACAGGGGAAAATTCACCCCTCCACTTT

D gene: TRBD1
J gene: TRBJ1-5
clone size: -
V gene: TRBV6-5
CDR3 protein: CASSGDSLDQPQHF
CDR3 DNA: TGTGCCAGCAGCGGGGACAGCCTTGATCAGCCCCAGCATTTT

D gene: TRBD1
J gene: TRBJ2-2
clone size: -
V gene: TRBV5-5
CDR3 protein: CASSPGQTRGGELFF
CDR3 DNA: TGTGCCAGCAGCCCGGGACAGACCAGGGGCGGGGAGCTGTTTTTT

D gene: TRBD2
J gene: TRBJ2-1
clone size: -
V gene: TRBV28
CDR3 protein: CASSLRAPGRGTYNEQFF
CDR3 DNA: TGTGCCAGCAGTTTGCGGGCCCCGGGGCGGGGGACTTACAATGAGCAGTTCTTC

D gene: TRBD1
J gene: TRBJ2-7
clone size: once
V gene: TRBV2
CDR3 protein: CASGTGVGEQYF
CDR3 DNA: TGTGCCAGCGGGACAGGGGTCGGCGAGCAGTACTTC

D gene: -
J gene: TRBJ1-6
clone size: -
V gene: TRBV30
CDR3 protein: CAWSPLGGSPLHF
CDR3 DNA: TGTGCCTGGAGTCCCCTAGGGGGATCACCCCTCCACTTT

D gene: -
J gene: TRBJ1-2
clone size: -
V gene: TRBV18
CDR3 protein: CASSPGGSGYTF
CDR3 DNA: TGTGCCAGCTCACCGGGGGGAAGTGGCTACACCTTC

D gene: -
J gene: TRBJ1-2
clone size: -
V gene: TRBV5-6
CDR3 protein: CASSLQGVNYGYTF
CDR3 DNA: TGTGCCAGCAGCTTGCAAGGGGTCAACTATGGCTACACCTTC

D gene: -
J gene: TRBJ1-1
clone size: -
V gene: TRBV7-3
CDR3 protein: CASSPSDNTEAFF
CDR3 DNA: TGTGCCAGCAGCCCTTCAGATAACACTGAAGCTTTCTTT

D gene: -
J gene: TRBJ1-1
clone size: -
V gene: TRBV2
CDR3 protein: CASSERGTPNTEAFF
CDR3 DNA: TGTGCCAGCAGTGAAAGGGGGACACCAAACACTGAAGCTTTCTTT

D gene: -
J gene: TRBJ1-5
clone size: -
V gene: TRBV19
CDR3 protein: CASSFRIQGTSNQPQHF
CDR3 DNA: TGTGCCAGTAGTTTCAGGATACAGGGAACTAGCAATCAGCCCCAGCATTTT

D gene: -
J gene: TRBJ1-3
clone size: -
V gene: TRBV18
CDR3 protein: CASSHGTNVGNTIYF
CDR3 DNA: TGTGCCAGCTCACACGGGACAAACGTTGGAAACACCATATATTTT

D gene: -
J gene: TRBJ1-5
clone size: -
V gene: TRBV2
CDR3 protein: CASKGGTGLVTQHF
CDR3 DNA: TGTGCCAGCAAGGGCGGTACAGGCCTTGTGACCCAGCATTTT

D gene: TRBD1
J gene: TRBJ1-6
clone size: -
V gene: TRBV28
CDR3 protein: CASSVPQGKPGSPLHF
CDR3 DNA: TGTGCCAGCAGTGTACCACAGGGGAAGCCAGGTTCACCCCTCCACTTT

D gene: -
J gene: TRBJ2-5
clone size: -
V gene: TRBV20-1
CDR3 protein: CSASVPGVPETQYF
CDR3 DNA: TGCAGTGCTAGTGTCCCAGGGGTCCCAGAGACCCAGTACTTC

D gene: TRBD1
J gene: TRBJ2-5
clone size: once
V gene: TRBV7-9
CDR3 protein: CASRKVQGAQETQYF
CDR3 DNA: TGTGCCAGCAGAAAGGTACAGGGGGCCCAAGAGACCCAGTACTTC

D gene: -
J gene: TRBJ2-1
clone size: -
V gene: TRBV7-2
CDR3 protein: CASSLDFSYNEQFF
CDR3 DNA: TGTGCCAGCAGCTTGGACTTCTCCTACAATGAGCAGTTCTTC

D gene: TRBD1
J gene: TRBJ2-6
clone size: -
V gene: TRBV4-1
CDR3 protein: CASSHRTGGRSGANVLTF
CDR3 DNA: TGCGCCAGCAGCCATAGGACAGGGGGAAGGTCTGGGGCCAACGTCCTGACTTTC

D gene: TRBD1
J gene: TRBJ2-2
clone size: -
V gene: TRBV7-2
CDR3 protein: CASSPRGTGGSGELFF
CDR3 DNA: TGTGCCAGCAGCCCACGCGGGACAGGGGGATCAGGGGAGCTGTTTTTT

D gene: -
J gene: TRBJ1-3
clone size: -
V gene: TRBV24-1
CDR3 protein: CATSHGAGNTIYF
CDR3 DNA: TGTGCCACCAGTCACGGGGCTGGAAACACCATATATTTT

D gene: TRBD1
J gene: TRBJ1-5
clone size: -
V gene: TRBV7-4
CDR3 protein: CASSLADRGKGQPQHF
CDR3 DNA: TGTGCCAGCAGCTTAGCGGACAGGGGCAAGGGTCAGCCCCAGCATTTT

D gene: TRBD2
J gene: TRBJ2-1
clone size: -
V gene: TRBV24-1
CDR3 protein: CATSDPGGSAYNEQFF
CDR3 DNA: TGTGCCACCAGTGACCCCGGCGGGAGTGCTTACAATGAGCAGTTCTTC

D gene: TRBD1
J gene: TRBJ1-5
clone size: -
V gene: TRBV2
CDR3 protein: CASNGQGLYQPQHF
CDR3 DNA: TGTGCCAGCAACGGACAGGGGTTATACCAGCCCCAGCATTTT

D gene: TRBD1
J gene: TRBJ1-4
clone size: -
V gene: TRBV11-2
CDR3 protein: CASSIRGQLNEKLFF
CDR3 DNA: TGTGCCAGCAGCATCCGGGGACAGTTGAATGAAAAACTGTTTTTT

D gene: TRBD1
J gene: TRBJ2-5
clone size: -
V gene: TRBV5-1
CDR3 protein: CASSLAGQGETQYF
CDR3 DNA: TGCGCCAGCAGCTTAGCTGGACAGGGAGAGACCCAGTACTTC

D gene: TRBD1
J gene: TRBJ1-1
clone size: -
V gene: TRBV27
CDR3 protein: CASSGWTGGEAFF
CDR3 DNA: TGTGCCAGCAGTGGATGGACAGGGGGTGAAGCTTTCTTT

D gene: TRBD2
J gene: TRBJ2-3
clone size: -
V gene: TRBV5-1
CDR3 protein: CASSPFGGGATDTQYF
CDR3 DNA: TGCGCCAGCAGCCCCTTTGGCGGGGGGGCAACAGATACGCAGTATTTT

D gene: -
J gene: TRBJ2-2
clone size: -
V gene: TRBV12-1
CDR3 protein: CASSCPGYSRTGELFF
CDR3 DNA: TGTGCCAGCAGCTGCCCGGGGTATAGTCGCACCGGGGAGCTGTTTTTT

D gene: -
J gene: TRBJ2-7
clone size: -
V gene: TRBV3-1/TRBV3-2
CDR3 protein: CASSQGGRQSGLYEQYF
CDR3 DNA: TGTGCCAGCAGCCAAGGGGGTCGACAGTCGGGCCTCTACGAGCAGTACTTC

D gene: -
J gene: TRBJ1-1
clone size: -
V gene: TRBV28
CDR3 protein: CASTSPSPGVDF
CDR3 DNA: TGTGCCAGCACCTCCCCCAGCCCGGGTGTTGACTTT

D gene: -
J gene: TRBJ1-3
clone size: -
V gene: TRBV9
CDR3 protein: CASSATVDTIYF
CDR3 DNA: TGTGCCAGCAGCGCAACAGTGGACACCATATATTTT

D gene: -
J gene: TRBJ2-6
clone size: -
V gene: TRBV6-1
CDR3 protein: CASSDYSFSGANVLTF
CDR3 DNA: TGTGCCAGCAGTGATTACAGCTTCTCTGGGGCCAACGTCCTGACTTTC

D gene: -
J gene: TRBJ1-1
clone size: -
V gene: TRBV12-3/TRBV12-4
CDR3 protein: CASSTGQNTEAFF
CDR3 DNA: TGTGCCAGCAGCACTGGACAGAACACTGAAGCTTTCTTT

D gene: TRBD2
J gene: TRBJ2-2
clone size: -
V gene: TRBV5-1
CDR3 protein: CASSLGLAGLNTGELFF
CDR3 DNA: TGCGCCAGCAGCTTGGGGCTAGCGGGGCTAAACACCGGGGAGCTGTTTTTT

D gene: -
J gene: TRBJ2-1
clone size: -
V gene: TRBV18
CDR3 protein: CASSPRGSRGNEQFF
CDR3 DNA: TGTGCCAGCTCACCAAGAGGCAGCCGGGGCAATGAGCAGTTCTTC

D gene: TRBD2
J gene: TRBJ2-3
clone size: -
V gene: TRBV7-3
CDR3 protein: CASSSGLAGRTDTQYF
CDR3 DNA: TGTGCCAGCAGCTCGGGACTAGCGGGGCGCACAGATACGCAGTATTTT

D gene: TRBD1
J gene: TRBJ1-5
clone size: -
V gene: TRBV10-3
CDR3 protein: CAISEVLRTGNSNQPQHF
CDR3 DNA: TGTGCCATCAGTGAAGTTTTAAGGACAGGGAATAGCAATCAGCCCCAGCATTTT

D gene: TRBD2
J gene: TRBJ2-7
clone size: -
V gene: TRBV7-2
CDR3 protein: CASSLQGLAGEEGLLF
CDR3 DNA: TGTGCCAGCAGCCTCCAGGGACTAGCGGGAGAAGAGGGTCTACTCTTC

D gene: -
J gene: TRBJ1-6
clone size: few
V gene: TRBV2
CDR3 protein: CASSGAPSYNSPLHF
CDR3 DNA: TGTGCCAGCAGTGGCGCTCCCTCCTATAATTCACCCCTCCACTTT

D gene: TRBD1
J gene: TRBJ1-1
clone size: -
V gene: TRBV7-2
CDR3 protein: CASSFAGQPNTEAFF
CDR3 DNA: TGTGCCAGCAGCTTCGCGGGACAGCCGAACACTGAAGCTTTCTTT

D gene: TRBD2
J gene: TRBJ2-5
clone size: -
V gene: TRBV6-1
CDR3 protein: CASSEGLAGGRETQYF
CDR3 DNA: TGTGCCAGCAGTGAAGGACTAGCGGGGGGGCGGGAGACCCAGTACTTC

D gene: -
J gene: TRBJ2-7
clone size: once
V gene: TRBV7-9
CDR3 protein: CASSLGQSSYEQYF
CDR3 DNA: TGTGCCAGCAGCTTAGGTCAGTCCTCCTACGAGCAGTACTTC

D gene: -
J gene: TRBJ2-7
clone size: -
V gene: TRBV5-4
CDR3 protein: CASSFTTSSYEQYF
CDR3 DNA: TGTGCCAGCAGCTTTACGACTAGCTCCTACGAGCAGTACTTC

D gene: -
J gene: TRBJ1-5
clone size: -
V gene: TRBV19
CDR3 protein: CASKDSPVGNQPQHF
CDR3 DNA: TGTGCCAGCAAGGACTCCCCCGTGGGAAATCAGCCCCAGCATTTT

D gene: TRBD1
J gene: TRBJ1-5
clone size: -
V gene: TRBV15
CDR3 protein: CATRFDRGWGQPQHF
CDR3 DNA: TGTGCCACCAGGTTTGACAGGGGTTGGGGTCAGCCCCAGCATTTT

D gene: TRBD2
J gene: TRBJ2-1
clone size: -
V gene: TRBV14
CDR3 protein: CASSLYGAGGPNEQFF
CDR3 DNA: TGTGCCAGCAGCCTATACGGGGCGGGAGGTCCCAATGAGCAGTTCTTC

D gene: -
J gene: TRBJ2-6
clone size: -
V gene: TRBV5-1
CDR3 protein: CASSPARGANVSGANVLTF
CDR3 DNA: TGCGCCAGCAGCCCAGCTCGGGGGGCCAACGTCTCTGGGGCCAACGTCCTGACTTTC

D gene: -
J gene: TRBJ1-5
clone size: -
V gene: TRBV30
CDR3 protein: CAWSPGDNQPQHF
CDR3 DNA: TGTGCCTGGAGTCCCGGGGACAATCAGCCCCAGCATTTT

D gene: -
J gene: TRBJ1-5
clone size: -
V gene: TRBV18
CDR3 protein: CASSLNLGGDQPQHF
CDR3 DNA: TGTGCCAGCTCACTCAACCTGGGGGGGGATCAGCCCCAGCATTTT

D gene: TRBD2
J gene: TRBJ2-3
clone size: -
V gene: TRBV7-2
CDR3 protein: CASSLGSGSTDTQYF
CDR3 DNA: TGTGCCAGCAGCCTGGGTAGCGGGAGCACAGATACGCAGTATTTT